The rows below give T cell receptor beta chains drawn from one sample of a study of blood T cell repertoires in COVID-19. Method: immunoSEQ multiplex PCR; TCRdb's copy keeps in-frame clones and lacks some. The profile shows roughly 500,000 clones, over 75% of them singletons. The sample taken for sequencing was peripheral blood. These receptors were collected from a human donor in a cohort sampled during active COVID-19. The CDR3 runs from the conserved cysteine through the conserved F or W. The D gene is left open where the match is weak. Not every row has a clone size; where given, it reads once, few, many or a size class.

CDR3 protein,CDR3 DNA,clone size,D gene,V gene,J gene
CASSPLGAGTTEAFF,TGTGCCAGCAGCCCATTGGGGGCAGGGACCACTGAAGCTTTCTTT,.,.,TRBV28,TRBJ1-1
CASSFSGQYEKLFF,TGTGCCAGCAGCTTCTCAGGACAGTATGAAAAACTGTTTTTT,.,.,TRBV7-8,TRBJ1-4
CASSSRTSGRNIQYF,TGTGCCAGCAGCTCTAGGACCAGCGGGAGAAACATTCAGTACTTC,.,TRBD2,TRBV7-9,TRBJ2-4
CASRTRGIVDTEAFF,TGTGCCAGTAGGACAAGGGGAATTGTCGACACTGAAGCTTTCTTT,.,.,TRBV19,TRBJ1-1
CASTQGIYEDGYTF,TGTGCCAGCACCCAGGGAATATACGAGGATGGCTACACCTTC,.,.,TRBV2,TRBJ1-2
CAWSPPGEGLNTEAFF,TGTGCCTGGAGTCCCCCGGGGGAAGGCTTGAACACTGAAGCTTTCTTT,.,.,TRBV30,TRBJ1-1
CASSLSGQDQPQHF,TGTGCCAGCAGCTTATCAGGACAGGATCAGCCCCAGCATTTT,.,TRBD1,TRBV7-2,TRBJ1-5
CARRDRVHEQYF,TGTGCCAGGAGGGACAGGGTCCACGAGCAGTACTTC,.,TRBD1,TRBV9,TRBJ2-7
CASSPGPGELAGVNEQFF,TGTGCCAGCAGCCCCGGGCCCGGGGAACTAGCGGGAGTGAATGAGCAGTTCTTC,.,TRBD2,TRBV7-3,TRBJ2-1
CASSPGTGPNEQYF,TGCGCCAGCAGCCCCGGGACAGGGCCCAACGAGCAGTACTTC,once,TRBD1,TRBV4-3,TRBJ2-7
CASSLGGEGNTIYF,TGTGCCAGCAGCTTAGGGGGAGAGGGAAACACCATATATTTT,.,.,TRBV7-2,TRBJ1-3
CASTPSDKTSGNTIYF,TGTGCCAGCACCCCTTCGGACAAGACTTCTGGAAACACCATATATTTT,.,.,TRBV28,TRBJ1-3
CASTTPGAPGIQYF,TGTGCCAGCACCACCCCGGGAGCCCCGGGCATTCAGTACTTC,.,.,TRBV6-5,TRBJ2-4
CATSDSGQGVNYTF,TGTGCCACCAGTGATTCAGGACAGGGGGTAAACTACACCTTC,.,TRBD1,TRBV24-1,TRBJ1-2
CASSVGGEGEKLFF,TGTGCCAGCAGCGTAGGGGGGGAAGGTGAAAAACTGTTTTTT,.,.,TRBV9,TRBJ1-4
CASSRGLAGDSNEQFF,TGTGCCAGCAGCCGCGGACTAGCGGGAGATTCCAATGAGCAGTTCTTC,.,TRBD2,TRBV11-2,TRBJ2-1
CASRTSGRYEQYF,TGTGCCAGCCGGACTAGCGGGAGGTACGAGCAGTACTTC,.,TRBD2,TRBV28,TRBJ2-7
CASSDLFGTGNTGELFF,TGTGCCAGCAGCGATCTATTCGGGACAGGGAACACCGGGGAGCTGTTTTTT,.,TRBD1,TRBV28,TRBJ2-2
CASSHSDFYGYTF,TGTGCCAGCAGCCATTCGGACTTCTATGGCTACACCTTC,.,.,TRBV3-1/TRBV3-2,TRBJ1-2
CAWSTNPTVYGYTF,TGTGCCTGGAGTACTAACCCGACGGTCTATGGCTACACCTTC,.,.,TRBV30,TRBJ1-2
CASASRGNYGYTF,TGTGCCAGCGCATCTAGGGGAAACTATGGCTACACCTTC,.,.,TRBV6-5,TRBJ1-2
CASSQGLAGGTGELFF,TGCGCCAGCAGCCAGGGACTAGCGGGAGGAACCGGGGAGCTGTTTTTT,.,TRBD2,TRBV4-3,TRBJ2-2
CASSIDSGRTGYEQYF,TGTGCCAGTAGTATAGATAGCGGGAGGACCGGCTACGAGCAGTACTTC,.,TRBD2,TRBV19,TRBJ2-7
CASSLDQGDNQPQHF,TGTGCCAGCAGCTTAGATCAGGGGGACAATCAGCCCCAGCATTTT,.,TRBD1,TRBV7-9,TRBJ1-5
CASSQVRGSEQFF,TGTGCCAGCAGCCAAGTCCGGGGGTCTGAGCAGTTCTTC,.,.,TRBV14,TRBJ2-1
CASSPPGLPYEQYF,TGTGCCAGCAGCCCCCCAGGGCTCCCCTACGAGCAGTACTTC,.,.,TRBV5-4,TRBJ2-7
CASSPRGTHGYTF,TGCGCCAGCAGCCCGAGGGGGACCCATGGCTACACCTTC,once,.,TRBV10-1,TRBJ1-2
CASSRLAEQFF,TGTGCCAGCAGTAGACTAGCGGAGCAGTTCTTC,.,TRBD2,TRBV12-3/TRBV12-4,TRBJ2-1
CASSQMGGSTEAFF,TGTGCCAGCAGCCAGATGGGAGGGAGCACTGAAGCTTTCTTT,.,.,TRBV3-1/TRBV3-2,TRBJ1-1
CASSPLNVNNSPLHF,TGTGCCAGCAGCCCCCTAAATGTAAATAATTCACCCCTCCACTTT,.,.,TRBV7-9,TRBJ1-6
CAWSPGQGRTDTQYF,TGTGCCTGGAGCCCCGGACAGGGGCGCACAGATACGCAGTATTTT,once,TRBD1,TRBV30,TRBJ2-3
CASSPRPDKNTEAFF,TGTGCCAGCAGCCCGAGACCCGACAAAAACACTGAAGCTTTCTTT,.,.,TRBV9,TRBJ1-1
CASSLSTDIQYF,TGTGCCAGCAGTTTATCAACGGACATTCAGTACTTC,.,.,TRBV28,TRBJ2-4
CASSTGDWSPLHF,TGTGCCAGCTCCACAGGGGACTGGTCACCCCTCCACTTT,.,TRBD1,TRBV28,TRBJ1-6
CASSYFQAGTTQYF,TGTGCCAGCAGTTACTTCCAGGCCGGCACGACCCAGTACTTC,.,.,TRBV6-2/TRBV6-3,TRBJ2-5
CASIGAANTGELFF,TGTGCCAGCATCGGTGCCGCGAACACCGGGGAGCTGTTTTTT,.,.,TRBV3-1/TRBV3-2,TRBJ2-2
CASATTSSEQYF,TGTGCCAGCGCTACGACTAGCTCCGAGCAGTACTTC,.,TRBD2,TRBV25-1,TRBJ2-7
CASSISGISYEQYF,TGTGCCAGTAGTATAAGCGGAATCTCTTACGAGCAGTACTTC,.,.,TRBV19,TRBJ2-7
CAWRNRGQETQYF,TGTGCCTGGAGGAACAGGGGACAAGAGACCCAGTACTTC,.,TRBD1,TRBV30,TRBJ2-5
CASSLYARGQASPLHF,TGCGCCAGCAGCTTGTATGCCAGGGGGCAGGCATCACCCCTCCACTTT,few,TRBD1,TRBV5-1,TRBJ1-6
CASSPTPHGYTF,TGTGCCAGCAGTCCGACACCCCATGGCTACACCTTC,once,.,TRBV28,TRBJ1-2
CASSLYAGGHNYGYTF,TGTGCCAGCAGTTTATACGCAGGGGGCCACAACTATGGCTACACCTTC,.,TRBD1,TRBV27,TRBJ1-2
CASSPTPGVREGGNIQYF,TGCGCCAGCAGCCCCACACCTGGGGTCCGGGAGGGCGGAAACATTCAGTACTTC,.,TRBD2,TRBV5-1,TRBJ2-4
CASTLGQEIYEQYF,TGTGCCAGCACCTTAGGACAGGAGATCTACGAGCAGTACTTC,.,TRBD1,TRBV6-1,TRBJ2-7
CASSMDGATNEKLFF,TGTGCCAGCAGCATGGACGGGGCAACTAATGAAAAACTGTTTTTT,.,.,TRBV5-5,TRBJ1-4
CASSFSPGLAGDEQFF,TGCGCCAGCAGCTTTAGCCCGGGACTAGCGGGAGATGAACAGTTCTTC,.,TRBD2,TRBV5-1,TRBJ2-1
CASSLKLSTEAFF,TGTGCCAGCAGCCTCAAGCTGAGCACTGAAGCTTTCTTT,.,.,TRBV14,TRBJ1-1
CASMAGYNSPLHF,TGTGCCAGCATGGCGGGCTATAATTCACCCCTCCACTTT,.,.,TRBV2,TRBJ1-6
CASSSPQGRYNSPLHF,TGTGCCAGCAGCTCACCACAGGGCCGCTATAATTCACCCCTCCACTTT,few,.,TRBV11-2,TRBJ1-6
CASSLPRDRDRQGAINEKLFF,TGCGCCAGCAGCTTGCCCCGGGACAGGGATCGACAAGGGGCAATTAATGAAAAACTGTTTTTT,.,TRBD1,TRBV5-1,TRBJ1-4
CASSITGDHYGYTF,TGTGCCAGCAGCATTACAGGGGACCACTATGGCTACACCTTC,.,TRBD1,TRBV7-2,TRBJ1-2
CAISEVAGRRMNTEAFF,TGTGCCATCAGTGAAGTGGCAGGGAGGAGAATGAACACTGAAGCTTTCTTT,.,.,TRBV10-3,TRBJ1-1
CASNQGKDEQFF,TGTGCCAGCAATCAGGGGAAAGATGAGCAGTTCTTC,once,.,TRBV2,TRBJ2-1
CASSIYSRDARSGYTF,TGTGCCAGTAGTATTTATTCCAGGGATGCCCGTTCCGGCTACACCTTC,.,.,TRBV19,TRBJ1-2
CASSRRTGGENTIYF,TGTGCCAGCAGCCGACGGACCGGGGGGGAGAACACCATATATTTT,.,.,TRBV5-5,TRBJ1-3
CASSAGGSGTQYF,TGCGCCAGCAGCGCAGGGGGCTCTGGGACCCAGTACTTC,.,TRBD1,TRBV10-1,TRBJ2-5
CASSPQGNTGELFF,TGTGCCAGCTCACCCCAGGGTAACACCGGGGAGCTGTTTTTT,.,.,TRBV18,TRBJ2-2
CASSRSGGGPGQYF,TGTGCCAGCAGTCGATCAGGGGGAGGCCCTGGCCAGTACTTC,.,.,TRBV3-1/TRBV3-2,TRBJ2-5
CASSLRGAGANVLTF,TGTGCCAGCAGTTTAAGGGGCGCTGGGGCCAACGTCCTGACTTTC,.,.,TRBV28,TRBJ2-6
CASSVVEAGEQFF,TGTGCCAGCAGCGTAGTCGAGGCGGGAGAGCAGTTCTTC,.,.,TRBV9,TRBJ2-1